Below, one T cell receptor (beta chain) is given with its context. The sample originates from a study of T-cell reconstitution after alpha-beta-depleted transplantation in children. Preparing the TCRbeta library involved the use of unique molecular identifiers. MiXCR was run by TCRdb on the PCR reads, yielding one entry per CDR3 protein. Of some 250,000 distinct CDR3 sequences listed, more than 10% are singletons. This CDR3 has 12 residues. The germline V gene has CDR1 MDHEN and CDR2 SYDVKM. Trimming left V 3 bases short and J 12 bases short, with 15 bases between. The origin of this receptor is a human donor who donated a stem cell graft to a child with acute lymphoblastic leukemia. This sequence joins TRBV28 and TRBJ2-7; D possibly uses TRBD1 or TRBD2 (5 bases each). The material sequenced was PBMCs from the stem cell graft donor, taken from the stem cell graft. CDR3 bases: TGTGCCAGCAGTTTGTCCGGGACGGGTGTGTACTTC. Protein: CASSLSGTGVYF. Variable domain in full (rest from reference TRBV28 and TRBJ2-7): DVKVTQSSRYLVKRTGEKVFLECVQDMDHENMFWYRQDPGLGLRLIYFSYDVKMKEKGDIPEGYSVSREKKERFSLILESASTNQTSMYLCASSLSGTGVYFGPGTRLTVT.